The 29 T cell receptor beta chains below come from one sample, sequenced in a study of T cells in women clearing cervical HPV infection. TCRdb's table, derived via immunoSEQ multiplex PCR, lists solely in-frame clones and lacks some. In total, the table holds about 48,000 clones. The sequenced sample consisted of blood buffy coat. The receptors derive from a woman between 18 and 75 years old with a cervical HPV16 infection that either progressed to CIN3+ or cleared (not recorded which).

CDR3 bases read: TGCAGTGCTAGTAGCGGGAGCCCCAATGAG. Translated, it gives CSASSGSPNE. The whole CDR3 protein reads CSASSGSPNEQFF. V is TRBV20-1 and J is TRBJ2-1; TRBD2 matches 9 bases. The CDR3 extends 3 residues past the end of the read, so its final part is completed from the germline J gene. With V trimmed by 3 bases and J by 6 bases, 3 bases remained unmatched. There are 13 residues in the CDR3. CDR1 is DFQATT and CDR2 is SNEGSKA in the germline V gene (reference sequence).

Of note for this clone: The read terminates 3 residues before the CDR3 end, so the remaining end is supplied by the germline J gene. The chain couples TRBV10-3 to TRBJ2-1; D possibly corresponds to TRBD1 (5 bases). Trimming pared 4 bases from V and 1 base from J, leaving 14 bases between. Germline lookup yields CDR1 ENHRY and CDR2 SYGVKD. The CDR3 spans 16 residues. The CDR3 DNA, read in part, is TGTGCCATCAGTGGGTTGGGGCTGCAGTCCTACAATGAG. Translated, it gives CAISGLGLQSYNE. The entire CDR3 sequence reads CAISGLGLQSYNEQFF.

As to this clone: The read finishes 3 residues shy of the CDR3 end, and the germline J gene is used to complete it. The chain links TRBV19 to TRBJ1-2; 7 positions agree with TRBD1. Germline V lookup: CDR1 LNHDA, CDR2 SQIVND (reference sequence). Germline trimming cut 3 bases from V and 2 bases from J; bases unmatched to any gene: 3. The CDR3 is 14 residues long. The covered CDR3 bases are TGTGCCAGTAGTATCGGGACAGCCAACTATGGC. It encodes CASSIGTANYG. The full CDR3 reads CASSIGTANYGYTF.

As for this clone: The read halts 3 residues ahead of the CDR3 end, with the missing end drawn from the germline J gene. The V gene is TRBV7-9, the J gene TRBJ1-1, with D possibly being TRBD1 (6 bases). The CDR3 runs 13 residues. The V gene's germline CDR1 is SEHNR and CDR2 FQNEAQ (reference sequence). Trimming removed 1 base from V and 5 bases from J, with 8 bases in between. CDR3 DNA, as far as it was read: TGTGCCAGCAGCTTAGTGGGGGCTACTGAA. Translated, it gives CASSLVGATE. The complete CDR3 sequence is CASSLVGATEAFF.

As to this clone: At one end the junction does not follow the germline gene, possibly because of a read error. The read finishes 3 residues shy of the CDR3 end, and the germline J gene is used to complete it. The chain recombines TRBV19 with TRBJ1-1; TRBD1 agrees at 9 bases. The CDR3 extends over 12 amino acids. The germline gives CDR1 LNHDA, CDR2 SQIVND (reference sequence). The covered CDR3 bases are TGTGCCAGTACTATAGACAGGGGGGAA. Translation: CASTIDRGE. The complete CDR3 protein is CASTIDRGEAFF.

CDR3 DNA (partial): TGTGCCAGCAGCCTAAGACAGGGCGCCTGGCCC. Its protein product is CASSLRQGAWP. The entire CDR3 is CASSLRQGAWPQHF. The chain recombines TRBV7-2 with TRBJ1-5, with 7 nucleotides matching TRBD1. The read is 3 residues too short to cover the CDR3 end, so that end is filled in from the germline J gene. CDR1 is SGHTA, CDR2 FQGNSA, per germline. The CDR3 extends over 14 amino acids. The junction had 10 bases not matched to a gene; V was cut back by 5 bases and J by 9 bases.

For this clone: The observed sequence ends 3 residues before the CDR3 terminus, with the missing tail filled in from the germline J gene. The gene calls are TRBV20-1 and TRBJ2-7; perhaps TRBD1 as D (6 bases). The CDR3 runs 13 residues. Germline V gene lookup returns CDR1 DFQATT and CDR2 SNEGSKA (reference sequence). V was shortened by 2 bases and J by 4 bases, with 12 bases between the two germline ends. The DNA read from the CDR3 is TGCAGTGCTAGAACCCAGGGGTTATACGAG. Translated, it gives CSARTQGLYE. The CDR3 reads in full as CSARTQGLYEQYF.

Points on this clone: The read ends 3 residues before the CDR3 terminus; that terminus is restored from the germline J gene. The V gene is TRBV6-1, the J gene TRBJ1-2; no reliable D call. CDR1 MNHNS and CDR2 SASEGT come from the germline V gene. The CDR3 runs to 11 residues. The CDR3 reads CASSEYRGYTF. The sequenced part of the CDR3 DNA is TGTGCCAGCAGTGAATACAGAGGC.

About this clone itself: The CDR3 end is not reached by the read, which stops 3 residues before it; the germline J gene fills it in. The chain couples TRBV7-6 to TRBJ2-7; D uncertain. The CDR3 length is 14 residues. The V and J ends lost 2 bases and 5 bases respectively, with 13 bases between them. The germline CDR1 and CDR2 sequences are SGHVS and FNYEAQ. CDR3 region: CASSLLAGRNEQYF. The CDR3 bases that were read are TGTGCCAGCAGCTTATTGGCAGGAAGAAACGAG.

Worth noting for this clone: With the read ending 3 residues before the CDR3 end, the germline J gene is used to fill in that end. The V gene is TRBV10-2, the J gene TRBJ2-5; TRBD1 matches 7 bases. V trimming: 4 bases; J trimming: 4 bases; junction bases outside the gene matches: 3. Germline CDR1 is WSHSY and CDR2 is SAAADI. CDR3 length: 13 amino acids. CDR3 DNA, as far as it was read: TGCGCCAGCAGTGTTCGACAGGGAGAGACC. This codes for CASSVRQGET. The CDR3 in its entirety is CASSVRQGETQYF.

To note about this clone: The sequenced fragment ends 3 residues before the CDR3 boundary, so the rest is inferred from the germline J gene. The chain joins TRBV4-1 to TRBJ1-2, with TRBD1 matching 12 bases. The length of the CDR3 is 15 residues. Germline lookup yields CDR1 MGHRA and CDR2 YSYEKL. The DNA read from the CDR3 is TGCGCCAGCAGCCAAGTGGGACAGGGGGCTTACGGC. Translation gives CASSQVGQGAYG. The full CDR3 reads CASSQVGQGAYGYTF.

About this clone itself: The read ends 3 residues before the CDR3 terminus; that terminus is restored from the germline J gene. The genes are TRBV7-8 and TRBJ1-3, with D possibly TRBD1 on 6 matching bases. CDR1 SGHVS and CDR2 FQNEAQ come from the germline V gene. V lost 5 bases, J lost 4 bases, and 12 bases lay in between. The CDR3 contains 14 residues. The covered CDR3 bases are TGTGCCAGCAGCCAGGACAGCCTCGGAAACACC. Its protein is CASSQDSLGNT. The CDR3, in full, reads CASSQDSLGNTIYF.

The sequenced part of the CDR3 DNA is TGCAGTGCTAGAGGAGTGGCTGAGACC. Its translation is CSARGVAET. In full, the CDR3 is CSARGVAETQYF. The chain has TRBV20-1 and TRBJ2-5; D is uncertain. The read stops 3 residues short of the end of the CDR3; the missing end is completed from the germline J gene. Trimming pared 1 base from V and 5 bases from J, leaving 8 bases between. CDR3 length: 12 amino acids. CDR1 and CDR2 (germline): DFQATT, SNEGSKA (reference sequence).

The CDR3 bases that were read are TGTGCCAGCAGCCTGGCGGTCCACCAAGAGACC. Protein sequence: CASSLAVHQET. The full CDR3 sequence reads CASSLAVHQETQYF. The rearrangement links TRBV5-4 to TRBJ2-5; D remains ambiguous. With the read ending 3 residues before the CDR3 end, the germline J gene is used to fill in that end. Germline V gives CDR1 SGHNT, CDR2 YYREEE (reference sequence). Trimming took off 4 bases at V and 0 bases at J, with 10 bases between the two ends. The CDR3 runs to 14 residues.

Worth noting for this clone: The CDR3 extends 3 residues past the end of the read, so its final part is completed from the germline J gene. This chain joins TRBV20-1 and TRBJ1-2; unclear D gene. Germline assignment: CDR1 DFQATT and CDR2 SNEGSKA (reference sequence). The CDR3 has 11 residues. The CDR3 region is CSAYDGYGYTF. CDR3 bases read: TGCAGTGCTTACGACGGGTACGGC.

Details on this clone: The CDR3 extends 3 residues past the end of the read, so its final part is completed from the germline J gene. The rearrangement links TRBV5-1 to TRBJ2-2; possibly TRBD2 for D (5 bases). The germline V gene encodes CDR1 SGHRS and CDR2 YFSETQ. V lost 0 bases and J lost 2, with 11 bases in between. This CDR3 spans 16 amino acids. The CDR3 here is CASSLGGSLNTGELFF. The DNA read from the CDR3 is TGCGCCAGCAGCTTGGGAGGGTCTCTCAACACCGGGGAG.

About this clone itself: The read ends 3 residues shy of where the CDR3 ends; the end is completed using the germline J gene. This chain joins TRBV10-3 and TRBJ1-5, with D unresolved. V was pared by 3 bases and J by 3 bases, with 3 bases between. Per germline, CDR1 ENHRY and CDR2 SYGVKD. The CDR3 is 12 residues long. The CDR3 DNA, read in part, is TGTGCCATCAGTGACAACAATCAGCCC. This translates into CAISDNNQP. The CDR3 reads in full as CAISDNNQPQHF.

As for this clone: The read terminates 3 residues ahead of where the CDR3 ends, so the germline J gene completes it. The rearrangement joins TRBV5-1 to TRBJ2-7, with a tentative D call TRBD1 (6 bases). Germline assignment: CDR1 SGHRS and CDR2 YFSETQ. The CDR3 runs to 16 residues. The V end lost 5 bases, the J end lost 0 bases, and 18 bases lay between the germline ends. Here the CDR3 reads CASSRGTGINSYEQYF. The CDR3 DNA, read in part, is TGCGCCAGCAGTCGTGGAACAGGGATCAACTCCTACGAG.

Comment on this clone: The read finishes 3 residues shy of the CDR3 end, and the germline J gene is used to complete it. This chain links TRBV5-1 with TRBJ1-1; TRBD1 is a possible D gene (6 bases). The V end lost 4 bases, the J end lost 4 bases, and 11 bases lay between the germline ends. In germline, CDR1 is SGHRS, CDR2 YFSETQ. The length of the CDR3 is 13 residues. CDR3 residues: CASSTTGSTEAFF. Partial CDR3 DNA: TGCGCCAGCAGCACAACAGGGAGCACTGAA.

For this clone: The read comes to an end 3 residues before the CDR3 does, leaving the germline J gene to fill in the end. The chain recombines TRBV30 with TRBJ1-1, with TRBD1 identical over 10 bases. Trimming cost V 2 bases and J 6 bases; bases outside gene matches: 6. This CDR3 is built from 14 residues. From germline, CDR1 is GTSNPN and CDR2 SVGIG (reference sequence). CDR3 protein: CAWSPTGGRPEAFF. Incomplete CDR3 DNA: TGTGCCTGGAGTCCGACAGGGGGCCGGCCTGAA.

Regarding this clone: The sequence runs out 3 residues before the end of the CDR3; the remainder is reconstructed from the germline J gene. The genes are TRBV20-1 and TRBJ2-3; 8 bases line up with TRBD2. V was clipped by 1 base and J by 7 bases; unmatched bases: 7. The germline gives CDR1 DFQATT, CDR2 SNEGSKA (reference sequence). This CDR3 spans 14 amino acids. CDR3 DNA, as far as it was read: TGCAGTGCTAGAGGGGGAGCGGGGGTCTATACG. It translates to CSARGGAGVYT. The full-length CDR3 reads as CSARGGAGVYTQYF.

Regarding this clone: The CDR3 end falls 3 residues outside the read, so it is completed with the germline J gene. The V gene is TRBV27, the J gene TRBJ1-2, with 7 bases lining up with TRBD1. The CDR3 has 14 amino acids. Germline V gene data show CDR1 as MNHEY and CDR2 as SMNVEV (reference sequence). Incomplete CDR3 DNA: TGTGCCAGCAGCCCACAGTACAGGGGAGTCGGC. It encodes CASSPQYRGVG. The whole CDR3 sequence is CASSPQYRGVGYTF.

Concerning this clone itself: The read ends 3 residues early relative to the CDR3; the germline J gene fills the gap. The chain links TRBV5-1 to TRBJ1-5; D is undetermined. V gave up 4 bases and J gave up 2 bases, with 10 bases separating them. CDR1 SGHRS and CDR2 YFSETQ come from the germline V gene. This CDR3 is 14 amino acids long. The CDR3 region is CASSPGMGNQPQHF. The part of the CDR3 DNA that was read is TGCGCCAGCAGCCCGGGTATGGGCAATCAGCCC. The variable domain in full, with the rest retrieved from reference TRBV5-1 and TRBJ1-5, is KAGVTQTPRYLIKTRGQQVTLSCSPISGHRSVSWYQQTPGQGLQFLFEYFSETQRNKGNFPGRFSGRQFSNSRSEMNVSTLELGDSALYLCASSPGMGNQPQHFGDGTRLSIL.

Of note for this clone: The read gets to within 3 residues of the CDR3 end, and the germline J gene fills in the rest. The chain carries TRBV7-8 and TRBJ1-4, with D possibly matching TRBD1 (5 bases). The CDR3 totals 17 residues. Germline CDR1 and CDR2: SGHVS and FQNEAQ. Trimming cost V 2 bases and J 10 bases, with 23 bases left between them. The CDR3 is CASSLLGGIPPLVKLFF. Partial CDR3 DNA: TGTGCCAGCAGCTTATTGGGGGGAATCCCTCCGTTAGTAAAA.

CDR3 DNA (partial): TGTGCCAGCAGCCCTCTAGCGGGAGATTCCCTGACCTACGAG. Translating it yields CASSPLAGDSLTYE. The entire CDR3 protein reads CASSPLAGDSLTYEQYF. The rearrangement joins TRBV4-2 to TRBJ2-7; 10 nucleotides align to TRBD2. The CDR3 end lies 3 residues beyond the end of the read and is filled in from the germline J gene. J gave up 2 bases and V 4 bases, and 11 bases lay outside the gene matches. Germline CDR1 reads LGHNA; CDR2 reads YNFKEQ. This CDR3 has 17 amino acids.

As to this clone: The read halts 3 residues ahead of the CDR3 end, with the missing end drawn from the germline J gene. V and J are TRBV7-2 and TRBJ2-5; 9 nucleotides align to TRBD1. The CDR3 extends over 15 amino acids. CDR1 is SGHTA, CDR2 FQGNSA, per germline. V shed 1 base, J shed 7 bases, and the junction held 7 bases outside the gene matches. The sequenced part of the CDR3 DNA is TGTGCCAGCAGCTTAGGGAGGACAGGGGACAGGACC. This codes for CASSLGRTGDRT. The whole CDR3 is CASSLGRTGDRTQYF. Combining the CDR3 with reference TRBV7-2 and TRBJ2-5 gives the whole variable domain GAGVSQSPSNKVTEKGKDVELRCDPISGHTALYWYRQSLGQGLEFLIYFQGNSAPDKSGLPSDRFSAERTGGSVSTLTIQRTQQEDSAVYLCASSLGRTGDRTQYFGPGTRLLVL.

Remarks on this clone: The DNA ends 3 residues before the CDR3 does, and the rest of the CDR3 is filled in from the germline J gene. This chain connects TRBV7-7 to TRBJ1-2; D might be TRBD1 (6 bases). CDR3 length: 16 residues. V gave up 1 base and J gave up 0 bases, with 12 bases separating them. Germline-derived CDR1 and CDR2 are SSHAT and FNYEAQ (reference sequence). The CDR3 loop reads CASSLVAGEANYGYTF. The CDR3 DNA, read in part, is TGTGCCAGCAGCTTAGTAGCAGGGGAAGCTAACTATGGC.

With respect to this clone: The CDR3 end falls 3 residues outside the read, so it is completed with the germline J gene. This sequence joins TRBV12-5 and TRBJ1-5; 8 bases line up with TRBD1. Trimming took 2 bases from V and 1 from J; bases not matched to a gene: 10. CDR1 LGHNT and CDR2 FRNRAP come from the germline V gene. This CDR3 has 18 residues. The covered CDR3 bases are TGTGCTAGTGGTTTGTTTGCCGGGACAGGTCTGAGCAATCAGCCC. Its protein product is CASGLFAGTGLSNQP. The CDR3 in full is CASGLFAGTGLSNQPQHF.

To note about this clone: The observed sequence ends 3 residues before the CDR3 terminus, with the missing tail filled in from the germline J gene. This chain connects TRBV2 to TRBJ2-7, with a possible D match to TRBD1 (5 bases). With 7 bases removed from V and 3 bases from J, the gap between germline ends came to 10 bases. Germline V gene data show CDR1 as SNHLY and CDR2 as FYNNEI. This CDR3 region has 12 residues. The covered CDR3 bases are TGTGCCAGCACAGGGTTCTTCTACGAG. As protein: CASTGFFYE. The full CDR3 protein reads CASTGFFYEQYF.